One sample yielded the 27 T cell receptor beta chains listed below, sequenced in a study of blood T cells in healthy people across ages. Primed by a sample-barcoded 5' primer and a J-beta primer mix, a second PCR proceeded for 7 to 11 cycles. TCRdb recomputed calls from the 5' RACE reads with MiXCR, one row per CDR3 protein. The sample gives fewer than 2,000,000 distinct CDR3 sequences, about two fifths of which show up once; approximately 22% is in the top ten. The sample taken for sequencing was blood. The source of these receptors is a human donor in good health.

This clonotype was detected only once. The J gene is TRBJ1-6, the V gene TRBV20-1; 9 bases map to TRBD1. The germline V gene has CDR1 DFQATT and CDR2 SNEGSKA (reference sequence). CDR3 length: 15 residues. Trimming removed 3 bases from V and 1 base from J; junction bases left unmatched: 1. The CDR3: CSARDRGSYNSPLHF. DNA of the CDR3: TGCAGTGCTAGGGACAGGGGATCCTATAATTCACCCCTCCACTTT.

This clonotype was counted between two and nine times. The junction shows a germline mismatch at one end, possibly a read error. This chain joins TRBV12-3 or TRBV12-4 and TRBJ2-3, with D possibly being TRBD2 (5 bases). This CDR3 region has 14 residues. The CDR3 DNA sequence: TGTGCCATCAGTTTAGCGACTAGCACAGATACGCAGTATTTT. This sequence encodes CAISLATSTDTQYF.

This clonotype was seen a few times. The gene calls are TRBV20-1 and TRBJ2-3, with D unclear. V lost 7 bases and J lost 2, with 16 bases in between. CDR1 is DFQATT and CDR2 is SNEGSKA in the germline V gene (reference sequence). CDR3 length equals 14 residues. This CDR3 is CSVRWWRHTDTQYF. CDR3 coding DNA: TGCAGTGTTCGGTGGTGGCGCCACACAGATACGCAGTATTTT.

The rearrangement uses TRBV12-3 or TRBV12-4 and TRBJ2-3; D unresolved. V was pared by 5 bases and J by 3 bases, with 9 bases between. The CDR3 contains 13 residues. CDR3 DNA: TGTGCCAGCAGTCCCAGCAAAACAGATACGCAGTATTTT. Translation gives CASSPSKTDTQYF.

The table lists this clonotype with a few counts. CDR3 amino acids: CASSFNGASTDTQYF. CDR3 nucleotide sequence: TGCGCCAGCAGCTTTAATGGGGCGAGCACAGATACGCAGTATTTT. This chain uses TRBV5-1 with TRBJ2-3; TRBD1 might be the D (5 bases). Per germline, CDR1 SGHRS and CDR2 YFSETQ. The length of the CDR3 is 15 residues. The ends were cut back, 2 bases at V and 0 bases at J, with 10 bases in the middle.

This clonotype was seen many times. This chain uses TRBV7-3 with TRBJ1-2; D unresolved. This CDR3 contains 13 residues. CDR1 and CDR2 from the germline V gene are SGHTA and FQGTGA. V lost 2 bases and J lost 3, with 7 bases in between. The DNA for the CDR3 is TGTGCCAGCAGCTTACACGGCGACTATGGCTACACCTTC. Protein: CASSLHGDYGYTF.

This chain joins TRBV12-3 or TRBV12-4 and TRBJ2-3; 7 bases align to TRBD2. This CDR3 is 16 amino acids long. The ends lost 6 bases at V and 2 bases at J; junction bases unmatched: 11. CDR3 amino acids: CASRALAGPFTDTQYF. The CDR3 DNA reads TGTGCCAGCAGGGCATTAGCGGGCCCCTTCACAGATACGCAGTATTTT.

This clonotype was seen a handful of times. The chain links TRBV15 to TRBJ2-7; D uncertain. CDR3 length: 13 residues. With 2 bases removed from V and 3 bases from J, the gap between germline ends came to 8 bases. The germline gives CDR1 LNHNV, CDR2 YYDKDF (reference sequence). CDR3 sequence: CATSRIRHYEQYF. The CDR3 DNA follows: TGTGCCACCAGCAGAATAAGACACTACGAGCAGTACTTC.

This clonotype was found a few times. The chain links TRBV12-3 or TRBV12-4 to TRBJ1-5; D unclear. This CDR3 region has 15 residues. V shed 6 bases and J shed 2 bases, with 14 bases lying between them. The CDR3 DNA sequence: TGTGCCAGCAGAGGGATCGGCGGAGGCAATCAGCCCCAGCATTTT. Encoded protein: CASRGIGGGNQPQHF.

This clonotype was seen a few times. The V and J genes are TRBV6-5 and TRBJ2-4; TRBD1 agrees at 8 bases. The ends lost 6 bases at V and 4 bases at J; junction bases unmatched: 5. Looked up from germline, CDR1 is MNHEY and CDR2 is SVGAGI. The CDR3 runs to 14 residues. DNA of the CDR3: TGTGCCAGCAGGGGAGACAGGGGTAAAAACATTCAGTACTTC. Translating it yields CASRGDRGKNIQYF.

This clonotype appeared a few times. The CDR3 region is CASSQLGQKAFF. The CDR3 region has the DNA TGCGCCAGCAGCCAATTAGGACAGAAAGCTTTCTTT. V and J are TRBV4-1 and TRBJ1-1; a possible D gene is TRBD1 (6 bases). Germline V gene lookup returns CDR1 MGHRA and CDR2 YSYEKL. The length of the CDR3 is 12 residues. The V and J ends lost 2 bases and 9 bases respectively, with 10 bases between them.

As concerns this clonotype: One end of the junction is discordant with germline, which a read error may explain. The CDR3 DNA reads as TGTGCCGGCAGCTCTGGACAGTCTCCTAACTATGGCTACACCTTC. Translated, it gives CAGSSGQSPNYGYTF. The gene calls are TRBV7-6 and TRBJ1-2; perhaps TRBD1 as D (6 bases). The CDR3 contains 15 residues. Per germline, CDR1 SGHVS and CDR2 FNYEAQ.

This chain uses TRBV6-1 with TRBJ1-6, with 12 bases identical to TRBD1. The ends lost 7 bases at V and 11 bases at J; junction bases unmatched: 18. CDR1 is MNHNS and CDR2 is SASEGT in the germline V gene. CDR3 length: 18 amino acids. This CDR3 reads CASKVGTGGNLGNPPLHF. DNA of the CDR3: TGTGCCAGCAAGGTCGGGACAGGGGGCAACCTAGGCAATCCACCCCTCCACTTT.

There are a few counts of this clonotype. The CDR3 region has the DNA TGTGCCAGCAGCCAATCCAATCCGGCGACCCAGTACTTC. Translated: CASSQSNPATQYF. This chain links TRBV4-2 with TRBJ2-5, with D unclear. CDR1 and CDR2 (germline): LGHNA, YNFKEQ. The V end was cut by 2 bases, the J end by 7 bases, with 11 bases between. This CDR3 contains 13 residues.

This clonotype turned up a few times. An end of the junction does not agree with germline; a read error may underlie this. The chain recombines TRBV28 with TRBJ2-5; the match to TRBD1 covers 8 bases. The CDR3 has 14 residues. Germline CDR1 is MDHEN and CDR2 is SYDVKM. CDR3 coding DNA: TGTGCCAGCAGTCAAGATTACGGACAGGGCTCGGTGACCTTC. Translation: CASSQDYGQGSVTF.

V is TRBV6-6 and J is TRBJ1-2; D call uncertain. V lost 7 bases, J lost 6 bases, and 18 bases lay in between. The CDR3 runs 14 residues. Germline CDR1 reads MNHNY; CDR2 reads SVGAGI (reference sequence). CDR3 amino acids: CASTLPSDGDGYTF. CDR3 sequence (DNA): TGTGCCAGCACTCTACCCTCTGACGGAGATGGCTACACCTTC.

This clonotype was seen only once. In nucleotides, the CDR3 is TGCAGTGCTAGAGCCCTAACTAGCGGGGGGCACAATGAGCAGTTCTTC. Protein: CSARALTSGGHNEQFF. The J gene is TRBJ2-1, the V gene TRBV20-1; 12 nucleotides agree with TRBD2. The V gene end was trimmed by 1 base and the J gene end by 5 bases; junction bases not matched to a gene: 6. Germline-derived CDR1 and CDR2 are DFQATT and SNEGSKA (reference sequence). CDR3 length: 16 residues.

This clonotype was picked up a small number of times. The chain is built from TRBV9 and TRBJ2-1; no clear D. Trimming removed 4 bases from V and 6 bases from J, with 14 bases in between. The CDR3 loop spans 14 amino acids. Germline loops: CDR1 SGDLS, CDR2 YYNGEE. The CDR3 protein is CASSPSPGSNEQFF. CDR3 sequence (DNA): TGTGCCAGCAGCCCCTCCCCGGGTAGCAATGAGCAGTTCTTC.

The chain joins TRBV20-1 to TRBJ2-5, with a tentative D call TRBD1 (6 bases). Germline V gene lookup returns CDR1 DFQATT and CDR2 SNEGSKA (reference sequence). The CDR3 has 16 amino acids. The germline V and J ends were trimmed by 4 bases and 5 bases, with 23 bases remaining between them. CDR3 sequence reads: CSATANRYREDETQYF. The CDR3, as DNA: TGCAGTGCTACAGCCAACAGGTACAGGGAAGATGAGACCCAGTACTTC.

This clonotype was detected a few times. The rearrangement joins TRBV2 to TRBJ1-5; D gene unclear. Trimming took 2 bases from V and 5 from J, leaving 10 bases between them. Germline CDR1 SNHLY, CDR2 FYNNEI. The CDR3 extends over 14 amino acids. The CDR3 DNA reads TGTGCCAGCAGTGAATCTCCTAACGATCAGCCCCAGCATTTT. It encodes CASSESPNDQPQHF.

The chain carries TRBV20-1 and TRBJ2-1; D perhaps matches TRBD1 (6 bases). Germline lookup yields CDR1 DFQATT and CDR2 SNEGSKA (reference sequence). V lost 6 bases to trimming and J lost 7 bases, with 13 bases between them. The CDR3 length is 12 residues. CDR3 protein: CSASYDRNEQFF. The CDR3 DNA reads TGCAGTGCGTCGTACGACAGGAATGAGCAGTTCTTC.

The chain combines TRBV28 with TRBJ2-5; D is tentatively TRBD1 or TRBD2 (5 bases each). Germline loops: CDR1 MDHEN, CDR2 SYDVKM. The V gene lost 3 bases and the J gene lost 3 bases, with 20 bases spanning the gap. The CDR3 totals 17 residues. The CDR3 loop reads CASSFLHPGREKETQYF. The CDR3 DNA reads as TGTGCCAGCAGTTTCCTCCATCCGGGACGTGAGAAAGAGACCCAGTACTTC.

This chain connects TRBV28 to TRBJ2-6; possible D gene TRBD1, 5 bases. In germline, CDR1 is MDHEN, CDR2 SYDVKM. This CDR3 is 18 amino acids long. Trimming left V 8 bases short and J 0 bases short, with 20 bases between. The CDR3 is CASESSGRVNSGANVLTF. CDR3 coding DNA: TGTGCCAGCGAATCTTCAGGCAGGGTAAACTCTGGGGCCAACGTCCTGACTTTC.

Only one count was recorded for this clonotype. This sequence joins TRBV19 and TRBJ2-2; D call uncertain. Germline V lookup: CDR1 LNHDA, CDR2 SQIVND (reference sequence). V gave up 2 bases and J gave up 4 bases, with 20 bases separating them. CDR3 size: 18 residues. The CDR3 region is CASSISPGPLIITGELFF. Here the CDR3 DNA reads TGTGCCAGTAGTATATCTCCCGGGCCCCTTATAATCACCGGGGAGCTGTTTTTT.

The chain carries TRBV10-2 and TRBJ2-3; D is ambiguous. With 5 bases removed from V and 1 base from J, the gap between germline ends came to 19 bases. The CDR3 runs 17 residues. Germline assignment: CDR1 WSHSY and CDR2 SAAADI. This CDR3 is CASSTLFRSLGTDTQYF. In DNA, the CDR3 is TGCGCCAGCAGTACCCTTTTTAGAAGCCTAGGCACAGATACGCAGTATTTT.

In its sample, this clonotype was seen a few times. The V call is TRBV18, the J call TRBJ2-5; 7 positions agree with TRBD1. V trimming: 3 bases; J trimming: 11 bases; junction bases outside the gene matches: 9. CDR1 KGHSH and CDR2 LQKENI come from the germline V gene. The CDR3 has 13 amino acids. The CDR3 DNA reads as TGTGCCAGCTCACCCGGGACAGCTGGGGAGCAGTACTTC. The encoded protein is CASSPGTAGEQYF.

This sequence joins TRBV5-5 and TRBJ2-4; the D gene is possibly TRBD2 (6 bases). The J call is in doubt because the DNA end fits TRBJ2-7 better. Germline lookup yields CDR1 SGHKS and CDR2 YYEKEE (reference sequence). This CDR3 has 15 amino acids. DNA of the CDR3: TGTGCCAGCAGCTTTAGCGGCATCCTAAGGAACGAGCAGTACTTC. Amino acid sequence: CASSFSGILRNEQYF.